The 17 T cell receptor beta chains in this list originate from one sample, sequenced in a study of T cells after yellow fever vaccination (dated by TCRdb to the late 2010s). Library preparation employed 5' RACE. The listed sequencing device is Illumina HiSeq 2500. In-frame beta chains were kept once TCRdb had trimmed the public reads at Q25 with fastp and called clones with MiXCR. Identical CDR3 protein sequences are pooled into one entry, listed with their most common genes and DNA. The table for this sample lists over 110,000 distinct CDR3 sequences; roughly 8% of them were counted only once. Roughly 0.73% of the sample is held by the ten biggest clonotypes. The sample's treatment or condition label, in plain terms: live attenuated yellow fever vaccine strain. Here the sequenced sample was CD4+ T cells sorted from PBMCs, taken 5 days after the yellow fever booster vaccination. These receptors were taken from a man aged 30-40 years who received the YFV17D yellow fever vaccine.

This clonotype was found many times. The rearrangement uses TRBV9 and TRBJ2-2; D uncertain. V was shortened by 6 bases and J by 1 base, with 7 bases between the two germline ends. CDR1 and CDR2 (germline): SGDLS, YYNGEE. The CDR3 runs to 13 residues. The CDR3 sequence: CASIDKNTGELFF. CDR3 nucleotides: TGTGCCAGCATCGACAAGAACACCGGGGAGCTGTTTTTT.

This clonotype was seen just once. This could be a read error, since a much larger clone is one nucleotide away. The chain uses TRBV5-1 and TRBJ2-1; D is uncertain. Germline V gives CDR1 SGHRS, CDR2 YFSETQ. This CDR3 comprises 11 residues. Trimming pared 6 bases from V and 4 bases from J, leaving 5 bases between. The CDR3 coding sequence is TGCGCCAGCACCGAGTACAATGAGCAGTTCTTC. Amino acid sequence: CASTEYNEQFF.

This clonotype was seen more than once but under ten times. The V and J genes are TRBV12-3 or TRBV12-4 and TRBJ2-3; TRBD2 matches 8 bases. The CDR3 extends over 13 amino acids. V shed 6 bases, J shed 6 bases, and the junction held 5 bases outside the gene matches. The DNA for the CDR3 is TGTGCCAGCAGGACTAGCGCTTGGGATACGCAGTATTTT. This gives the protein CASRTSAWDTQYF.

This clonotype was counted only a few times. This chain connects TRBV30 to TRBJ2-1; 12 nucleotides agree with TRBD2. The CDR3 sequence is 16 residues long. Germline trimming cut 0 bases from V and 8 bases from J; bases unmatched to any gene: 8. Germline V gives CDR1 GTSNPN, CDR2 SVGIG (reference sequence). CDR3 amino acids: CAWSVRSTSGRHEQFF. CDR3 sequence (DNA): TGTGCCTGGAGTGTACGGTCGACTAGCGGGAGACATGAGCAGTTCTTC. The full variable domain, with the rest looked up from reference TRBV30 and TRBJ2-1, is SQTIHQWPATLVQPVGSPLSLECTVEGTSNPNLYWYRQAAGRGLQLLFYSVGIGQISSEVPQNLSASRPQDRQFILSSKKLLLSDSGFYLCAWSVRSTSGRHEQFFGPGTRLTVL.

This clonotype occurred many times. For the CDR3, the DNA is TGTGCCAGCAGCTCCCCGGGGGTTTACGAGCAGTACTTC. It codes for CASSSPGVYEQYF. V and J are TRBV7-2 and TRBJ2-7; possible D gene TRBD2, 6 bases. V lost 4 bases and J lost 4, with 11 bases in between. In germline, CDR1 is SGHTA, CDR2 FQGNSA. The length of the CDR3 is 13 residues.

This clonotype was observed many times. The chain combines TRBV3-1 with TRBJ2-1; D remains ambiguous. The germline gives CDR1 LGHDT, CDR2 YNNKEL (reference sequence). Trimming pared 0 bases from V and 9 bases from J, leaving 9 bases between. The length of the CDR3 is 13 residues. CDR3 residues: CASSQDRVGEQFF. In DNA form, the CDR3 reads TGTGCCAGCAGCCAAGATCGTGTCGGTGAGCAGTTCTTC.

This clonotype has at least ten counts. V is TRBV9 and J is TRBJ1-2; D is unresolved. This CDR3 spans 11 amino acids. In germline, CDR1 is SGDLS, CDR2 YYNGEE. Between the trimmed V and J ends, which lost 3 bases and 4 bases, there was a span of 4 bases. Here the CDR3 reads CASSDLYGYTF. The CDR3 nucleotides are TGTGCCAGCAGCGACCTCTATGGCTACACCTTC. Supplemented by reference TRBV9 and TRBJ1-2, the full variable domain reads DSGVTQTPKHLITATGQRVTLRCSPRSGDLSVYWYQQSLDQGLQFLIQYYNGEERAKGNILERFSAQQFPDLHSELNLSSLELGDSALYFCASSDLYGYTFGSGTRLTVV.

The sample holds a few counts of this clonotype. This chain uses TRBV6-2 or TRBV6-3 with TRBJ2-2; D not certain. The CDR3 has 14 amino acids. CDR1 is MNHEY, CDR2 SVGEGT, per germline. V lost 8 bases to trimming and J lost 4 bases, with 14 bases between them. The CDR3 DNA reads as TGTGCCAGCGGACCCAGTGTGAGCACCGGGGAGCTGTTTTTT. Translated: CASGPSVSTGELFF.

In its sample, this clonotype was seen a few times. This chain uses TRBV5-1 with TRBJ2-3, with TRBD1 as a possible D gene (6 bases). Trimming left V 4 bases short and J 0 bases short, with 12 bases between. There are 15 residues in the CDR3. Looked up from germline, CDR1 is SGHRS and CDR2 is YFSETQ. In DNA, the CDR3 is TGCGCCAGCAGCGGAACCACAGGGAGCACAGATACGCAGTATTTT. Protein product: CASSGTTGSTDTQYF. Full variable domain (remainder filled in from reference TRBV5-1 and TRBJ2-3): KAGVTQTPRYLIKTRGQQVTLSCSPISGHRSVSWYQQTPGQGLQFLFEYFSETQRNKGNFPGRFSGRQFSNSRSEMNVSTLELGDSALYLCASSGTTGSTDTQYFGPGTRLTVL.

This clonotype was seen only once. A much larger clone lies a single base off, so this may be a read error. CDR3 in amino acids: CASSHAHPDF. CDR3 nucleotides: TGCGCCAGCAGTCATGCACACCCTGACTTC. This rearrangement joins TRBV23-1 to TRBJ2-4, with unresolved D. TRBV23-1 is reported as an ORF; its role is uncertain. The CDR3 loop spans 10 amino acids.

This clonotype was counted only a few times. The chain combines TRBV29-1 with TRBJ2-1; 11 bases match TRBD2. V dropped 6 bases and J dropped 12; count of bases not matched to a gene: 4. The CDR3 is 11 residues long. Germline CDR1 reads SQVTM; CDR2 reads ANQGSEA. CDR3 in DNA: TGCAGCGTAACTAGCGGGAGAGGGCAGTTCTTC. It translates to CSVTSGRGQFF.

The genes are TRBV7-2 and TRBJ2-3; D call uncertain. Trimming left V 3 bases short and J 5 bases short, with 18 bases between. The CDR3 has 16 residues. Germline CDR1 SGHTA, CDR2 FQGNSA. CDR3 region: CASSLTAHTRQDTQYF. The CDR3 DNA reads TGTGCCAGCAGCTTGACTGCCCATACCCGCCAAGATACGCAGTATTTT.

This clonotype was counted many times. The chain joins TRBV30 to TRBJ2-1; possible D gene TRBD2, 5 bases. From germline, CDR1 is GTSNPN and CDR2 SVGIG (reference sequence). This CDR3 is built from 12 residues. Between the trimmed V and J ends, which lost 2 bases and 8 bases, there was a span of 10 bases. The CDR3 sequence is CAWSLLRDEQFF. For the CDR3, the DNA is TGTGCCTGGAGTCTTTTGCGGGATGAGCAGTTCTTC.

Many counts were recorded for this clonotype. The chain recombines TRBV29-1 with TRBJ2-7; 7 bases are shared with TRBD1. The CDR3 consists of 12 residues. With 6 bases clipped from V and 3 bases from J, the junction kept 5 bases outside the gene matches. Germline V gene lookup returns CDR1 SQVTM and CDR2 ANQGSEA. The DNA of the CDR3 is TGCAGCGTCCAACAGGGGATCTACGAGCAGTACTTC. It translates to CSVQQGIYEQYF.

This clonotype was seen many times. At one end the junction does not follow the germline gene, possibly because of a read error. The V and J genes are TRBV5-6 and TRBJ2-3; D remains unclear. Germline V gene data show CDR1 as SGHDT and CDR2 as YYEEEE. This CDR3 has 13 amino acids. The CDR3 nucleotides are TGTGCCAGCAGCTTCTTCAGCACCCCTTATAATGCTTTT. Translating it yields CASSFFSTPYNAF.

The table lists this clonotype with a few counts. The CDR3 here is CASSPTRWFDSGRVKDTQYF. In nucleotides, the CDR3 is TGTGCCAGCAGCCCCACTCGGTGGTTCGACAGCGGGAGGGTGAAGGATACGCAGTATTTT. V is TRBV11-1 and J is TRBJ2-3; TRBD2 aligns across 10 bases. V lost 5 bases and J lost 6; bases outside the gene matches: 23. From germline, CDR1 is SGHAT and CDR2 FQDESV (reference sequence). This CDR3 comprises 20 residues.

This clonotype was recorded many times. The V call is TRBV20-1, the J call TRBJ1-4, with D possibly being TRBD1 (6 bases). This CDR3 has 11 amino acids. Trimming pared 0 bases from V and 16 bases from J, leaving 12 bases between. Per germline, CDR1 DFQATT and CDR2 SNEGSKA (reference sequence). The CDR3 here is CSARDQGTPFF. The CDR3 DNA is TGCAGTGCTAGAGATCAGGGGACTCCGTTTTTT.